The entry below describes one TCR beta chain. Germline trimming cut 7 bases from V and 1 base from J; bases unmatched to any gene: 6. Germline V gene lookup returns CDR1 SNHLY and CDR2 FYNNEI. The CDR3 runs to 14 residues. This sample was taken from a study of blood T cell repertoires in COVID-19. Overall study context: COVID-19 samples, acute and convalescent, were from the United States, Italy and Spain. The analysed material was cDNA or gDNA that came from T cells, B-cell-depleted T cells, or PBMCs.

In the study's own analysis: Reference gene primer amplification yielded estimated nucleated cell counts. The table came from immunoSEQ multiplex PCR; TCRdb's copy has only in-frame clones and leaves some out. V, J and clone size reflect that table, while D and trimming were determined from the DNA. This sample has about 150,000 clones, with 84% found just once. V and J are TRBV2 and TRBJ1-1; 7 bases are shared with TRBD1. The sequencing sample was made of PBMCs or T cells enriched from blood (not recorded which). The receptor was isolated from a woman aged 45-59 years who had recovered from COVID-19. CDR3 coding DNA: TGTGCCAGCAATATAGGGGGCACGAACACTGAAGCTTTCTTT. It is translated as CASNIGGTNTEAFF.